Below, 8 T cell receptor beta chains from the same sample are listed, as sequenced in a study of T cell responses to AZD1222 COVID-19 vaccine. Libraries were prepared by immunoSEQ multiplex PCR; TCRdb keeps only in-frame clonotypes and omits some of them. The sample has about 120,000 clones, 85% to 90% seen once; the top ten hold around 17%. The source was peripheral blood, collected 28 days after the second AZD1222 dose. These receptors all stem from an adult who received the AZD1222 COVID-19 vaccine.

The chain employs TRBV11-2 and TRBJ1-6, with D perhaps matching TRBD1 (5 bases). The ends were cut back, 5 bases at V and 8 bases at J, with 19 bases in the middle. Germline CDR1 SGHAT, CDR2 FQNNGV. The CDR3 is made up of 16 amino acids. The CDR3 reads CASSTQRGRVHSPLHF. CDR3 nucleotides: TGTGCCAGCAGCACCCAAAGGGGCAGGGTCCATTCACCCCTCCACTTT.

This sequence joins TRBV7-3 and TRBJ2-5, with 10 positions matching TRBD2. Germline V gene lookup returns CDR1 SGHTA and CDR2 FQGTGA. This CDR3 spans 15 amino acids. With 5 bases clipped from V and 5 bases from J, the junction kept 8 bases outside the gene matches. CDR3 DNA: TGTGCCAGCAGCCCCGGAGCGGGGGGGCGGGAGACCCAGTACTTC. This codes for CASSPGAGGRETQYF. The full variable domain, completed using reference TRBV7-3 and TRBJ2-5, is GAGVSQTPSNKVTEKGKYVELRCDPISGHTALYWYRQSLGQGPEFLIYFQGTGAADDSGLPNDRFFAVRPEGSVSTLKIQRTERGDSAVYLCASSPGAGGRETQYFGPGTRLLVL.

The chain couples TRBV5-6 to TRBJ2-3; TRBD1 aligns across 10 bases. Germline assignment: CDR1 SGHDT and CDR2 YYEEEE. V lost 5 bases and J lost 1; bases outside the gene matches: 10. CDR3 length: 17 amino acids. The CDR3 region is CASSSNGGTGGTDTQYF. For the CDR3, the DNA is TGTGCCAGCAGTTCCAATGGGGGGACAGGGGGCACAGATACGCAGTATTTT.

The CDR3 bases are TGCGCCAGCAGCCCCCGGACCTTCAGGGCGGCTGAAGCTTTCTTT. Residues: CASSPRTFRAAEAFF. The chain couples TRBV5-1 to TRBJ1-1; possible D gene TRBD1, 5 bases. CDR3 length: 15 residues. Germline CDR1 is SGHRS and CDR2 is YFSETQ. Trimming removed 4 bases at V and 6 bases at J, with 19 bases between. Combining the CDR3 with reference TRBV5-1 and TRBJ1-1 gives the whole variable domain KAGVTQTPRYLIKTRGQQVTLSCSPISGHRSVSWYQQTPGQGLQFLFEYFSETQRNKGNFPGRFSGRQFSNSRSEMNVSTLELGDSALYLCASSPRTFRAAEAFFGQGTRLTVV.

The chain recombines TRBV2 with TRBJ1-5; D possibly corresponds to TRBD1 (5 bases). The CDR3 extends over 12 amino acids. Germline V gene lookup returns CDR1 SNHLY and CDR2 FYNNEI. Trimming removed 10 bases from V and 4 bases from J, with 11 bases in between. The CDR3 nucleotides read TGTGCCACCACTACAGGAAATCAGCCCCAGCATTTT. Translated: CATTTGNQPQHF.

The rearrangement links TRBV7-8 to TRBJ1-3; D uncertain. CDR1 and CDR2 from the germline V gene are SGHVS and FQNEAQ. The CDR3 covers 14 residues. Trimming took 5 bases from V and 0 from J, leaving 8 bases between them. CDR3 DNA sequence: TGTGCCAGCAGCCGAAGAGGCTCTGGAAACACCATATATTTT. Translated, it gives CASSRRGSGNTIYF.

The chain joins TRBV27 to TRBJ2-3, with 8 bases lining up with TRBD2. Germline CDR1 and CDR2: MNHEY and SMNVEV (reference sequence). V dropped 4 bases and J dropped 6; count of bases not matched to a gene: 15. This CDR3 is built from 17 residues. The chain's CDR3 is CASSSFVAGIIPDTQYF. CDR3 coding DNA: TGTGCCAGCAGTTCCTTCGTAGCGGGAATAATCCCGGATACGCAGTATTTT.

The CDR3 sequence is CASSFELRVGRETQYF. Written as DNA, the CDR3 is TGTGCCAGCAGTTTCGAACTAAGGGTAGGGAGGGAGACCCAGTACTTC. The rearrangement links TRBV28 to TRBJ2-5; possibly TRBD2 for D (6 bases). CDR3 size: 16 residues. The V end was cut by 3 bases, the J end by 5 bases, with 19 bases between. Per germline, CDR1 MDHEN and CDR2 SYDVKM. Full variable domain (missing parts from reference TRBV28 and TRBJ2-5): DVKVTQSSRYLVKRTGEKVFLECVQDMDHENMFWYRQDPGLGLRLIYFSYDVKMKEKGDIPEGYSVSREKKERFSLILESASTNQTSMYLCASSFELRVGRETQYFGPGTRLLVL.